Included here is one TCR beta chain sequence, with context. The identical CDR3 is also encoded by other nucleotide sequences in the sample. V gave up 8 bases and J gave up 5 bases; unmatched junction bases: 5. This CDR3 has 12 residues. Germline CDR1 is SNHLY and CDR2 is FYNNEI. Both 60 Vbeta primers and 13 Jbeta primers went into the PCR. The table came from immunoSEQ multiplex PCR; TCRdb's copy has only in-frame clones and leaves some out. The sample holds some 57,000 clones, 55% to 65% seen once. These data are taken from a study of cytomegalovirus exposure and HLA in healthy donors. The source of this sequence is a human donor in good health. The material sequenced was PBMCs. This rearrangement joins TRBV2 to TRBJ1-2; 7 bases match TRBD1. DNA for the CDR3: TGTGCCAGCCGACAGGGTTGGTATGGCTACACCTTC. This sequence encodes CASRQGWYGYTF.